The rows below give T cell receptor beta chains drawn from one sample of a study of beta chain features in type 1 diabetes. Sequencing used immunoSEQ multiplex PCR; TCRdb keeps in-frame clones, though not all of them. The table shows approximately 150,000 clones, with approximately 13% occurring only once. The material sequenced was central memory CD4+ T cells from blood. The receptors were gathered from a man between 18 and 29 years old with type 1 diabetes. The CDR3 runs from the conserved cysteine through the conserved F or W. Fields, in order: J gene, D gene, clone size, V gene, CDR3 protein, CDR3 DNA. The D gene is left open where the match is weak. Not every row has a clone size; where given, it reads once, few, many or a size class.

J: TRBJ2-5
D: NA
size: NA
V: TRBV5-1
CDR3: CASTPQGYSETQYF
DNA: TGCGCCAGCACCCCCCAGGGGTATTCAGAGACCCAGTACTTC

J: TRBJ1-1
D: NA
size: NA
V: TRBV7-2
CDR3: CASSLTRPDLNTEAFF
DNA: TGTGCCAGCAGCTTAACCCGTCCGGACCTGAACACTGAAGCTTTCTTT

J: TRBJ1-1
D: TRBD1
size: NA
V: TRBV4-1
CDR3: CASSHSGGTDTEAFF
DNA: TGCGCCAGCAGCCATTCAGGGGGTACGGACACTGAAGCTTTCTTT

J: TRBJ2-5
D: NA
size: NA
V: TRBV2
CDR3: CASSLDRLQETQYF
DNA: TGTGCCAGCAGTCTGGACAGACTACAAGAGACCCAGTACTTC

J: TRBJ1-1
D: NA
size: NA
V: TRBV7-2
CDR3: CASSLIWLRDAEAFF
DNA: TGTGCCAGCAGCCTTATATGGCTTCGAGATGCTGAAGCTTTCTTT

J: TRBJ2-7
D: TRBD2
size: few
V: TRBV30
CDR3: CAWSVGLVIYEQYF
DNA: TGTGCCTGGAGTGTAGGACTAGTTATCTACGAGCAGTACTTC

J: TRBJ1-1
D: TRBD1
size: few
V: TRBV19
CDR3: CASTGQGNTEAFF
DNA: TGTGCCAGTACCGGACAGGGGAACACTGAAGCTTTCTTT

J: TRBJ2-4
D: NA
size: few
V: TRBV15
CDR3: CATSSLGSGRNIQYF
DNA: TGTGCCACCAGCAGTCTCGGTTCGGGCCGCAACATTCAGTACTTC

J: TRBJ2-5
D: NA
size: NA
V: TRBV10-3
CDR3: CAISEFLGGDQYF
DNA: TGTGCCATCAGTGAGTTCTTGGGCGGAGACCAGTACTTC

J: TRBJ2-3
D: TRBD1
size: NA
V: TRBV5-6
CDR3: CASSGGQANTDTQYF
DNA: TGTGCCAGCAGCGGTGGACAGGCTAACACAGATACGCAGTATTTT

J: TRBJ1-6
D: NA
size: few
V: TRBV28
CDR3: CASSSLDSPLHF
DNA: TGTGCCAGCAGTTCCCTAGATTCACCCCTCCACTTT

J: TRBJ2-2
D: NA
size: NA
V: TRBV30
CDR3: CACNSVESGELFF
DNA: TGTGCCTGCAATTCGGTCGAATCCGGGGAGCTGTTTTTT

J: TRBJ2-7
D: NA
size: NA
V: TRBV4-2
CDR3: CASSQDGQASYEQYF
DNA: TGTGCCAGCAGCCAAGATGGGCAGGCCTCCTACGAGCAGTACTTC

J: TRBJ1-1
D: TRBD1
size: few
V: TRBV18
CDR3: CASSLDRVNTEAFF
DNA: TGTGCCAGCTCACTGGACAGGGTTAACACTGAAGCTTTCTTT

J: TRBJ2-7
D: TRBD2
size: NA
V: TRBV13
CDR3: CASSLVEGLAPYEQYF
DNA: TGTGCCAGCAGCTTAGTAGAGGGACTAGCACCCTACGAGCAGTACTTC

J: TRBJ2-2
D: NA
size: NA
V: TRBV13
CDR3: CASSLQGVRGELFF
DNA: TGTGCCAGCAGCTTACAGGGCGTAAGGGGGGAGCTGTTTTTT

J: TRBJ1-2
D: NA
size: NA
V: TRBV6-5
CDR3: CASSRTTLVTGYTF
DNA: TGTGCCAGCAGTCGAACCACACTCGTCACTGGCTACACCTTC

J: TRBJ2-7
D: TRBD1
size: few
V: TRBV19
CDR3: CASSTGTVGNEQYF
DNA: TGTGCCAGTAGTACCGGGACAGTCGGCAACGAGCAGTACTTC

J: TRBJ1-5
D: NA
size: NA
V: TRBV7-2
CDR3: CASSLQENQPQHF
DNA: TGTGCCAGCAGCTTACAGGAGAATCAGCCCCAGCATTTT

J: TRBJ2-1
D: NA
size: many
V: TRBV5-1
CDR3: CASSLEAGNNEQFF
DNA: TGCGCCAGCAGCTTGGAGGCGGGGAACAATGAGCAGTTCTTC

J: TRBJ2-1
D: TRBD2
size: few
V: TRBV28
CDR3: CASSPDELAGGRSSYNEQFF
DNA: TGTGCCAGCAGCCCGGATGAACTAGCGGGGGGGCGGAGCTCCTACAATGAGCAGTTCTTC

J: TRBJ2-5
D: TRBD2
size: NA
V: TRBV5-1
CDR3: CASSHTSGDGTQYF
DNA: TGCGCCAGCAGCCACACTAGCGGGGATGGGACCCAGTACTTC

J: TRBJ1-1
D: NA
size: NA
V: TRBV28
CDR3: CASSFFGQRSTEAFF
DNA: TGTGCCAGCAGTTTCTTTGGTCAGAGGTCAACTGAAGCTTTCTTT

J: TRBJ1-1
D: NA
size: few
V: TRBV2
CDR3: CASSEGAGRLEAFF
DNA: TGTGCCAGCAGTGAAGGGGCAGGGAGGCTTGAAGCTTTCTTT

J: TRBJ1-4
D: NA
size: few
V: TRBV30
CDR3: CAWGLDSGEKLFF
DNA: TGTGCCTGGGGCCTTGACTCCGGGGAAAAACTGTTTTTT

J: TRBJ2-7
D: NA
size: few
V: TRBV9
CDR3: CASSPRYDRTLGEQYF
DNA: TGTGCCAGCAGCCCACGATACGACAGGACCCTCGGTGAGCAGTACTTC

J: TRBJ2-3
D: NA
size: few
V: TRBV13
CDR3: CASSLRGSDTQYF
DNA: TGTGCCAGCAGCCTGCGGGGCTCAGATACGCAGTATTTT

J: TRBJ1-5
D: NA
size: many
V: TRBV30
CDR3: CAWGEDSNQPQHF
DNA: TGTGCCTGGGGGGAGGATAGCAATCAGCCCCAGCATTTT

J: TRBJ1-1
D: NA
size: NA
V: TRBV30
CDR3: CAWSGTGSATEAFF
DNA: TGTGCCTGGAGCGGTACAGGGAGCGCAACTGAAGCTTTCTTT

J: TRBJ2-7
D: TRBD1
size: few
V: TRBV5-4
CDR3: CASSLGQGEGEQYF
DNA: TGTGCCAGCAGCTTGGGACAGGGGGAAGGCGAGCAGTACTTC

J: TRBJ2-1
D: NA
size: many
V: TRBV19
CDR3: CASSTRRGSSYNEQFF
DNA: TGTGCCAGTAGTACCCGTCGGGGGAGCTCCTACAATGAGCAGTTCTTC

J: TRBJ2-2
D: NA
size: few
V: TRBV5-6
CDR3: CASSLEGAGELFF
DNA: TGTGCCAGCAGCTTGGAGGGCGCCGGGGAGCTGTTTTTT

J: TRBJ1-1
D: NA
size: NA
V: TRBV19
CDR3: CASSNGQSNTEAFF
DNA: TGTGCCAGTAGTAATGGACAGTCGAACACTGAAGCTTTCTTT

J: TRBJ1-4
D: TRBD1
size: few
V: TRBV30
CDR3: CAWRPGQGVNEKLFF
DNA: TGTGCCTGGAGGCCTGGACAGGGTGTGAATGAAAAACTGTTTTTT

J: TRBJ2-5
D: TRBD2
size: many
V: TRBV11-2
CDR3: CASRSGGARETQYF
DNA: TGTGCCAGCAGAAGCGGGGGGGCCCGGGAGACCCAGTACTTC

J: TRBJ2-1
D: NA
size: few
V: TRBV4-1
CDR3: CASSQDPDPSYNEQFF
DNA: TGCGCCAGCAGCCAAGATCCGGATCCCTCCTACAATGAGCAGTTCTTC

J: TRBJ2-5
D: TRBD2
size: few
V: TRBV27
CDR3: CASTPTSGAVETQYF
DNA: TGTGCCAGCACTCCGACTAGCGGGGCGGTGGAGACCCAGTACTTC

J: TRBJ2-1
D: NA
size: NA
V: TRBV6-6
CDR3: CASRHFSRGYNEQFF
DNA: TGTGCCAGCAGACACTTCTCCAGGGGATACAATGAGCAGTTCTTC

J: TRBJ2-7
D: TRBD2
size: NA
V: TRBV6-1
CDR3: CASRKLRGTSYEQYF
DNA: TGTGCCAGCAGGAAACTGCGGGGGACCTCCTACGAGCAGTACTTC

J: TRBJ1-2
D: NA
size: NA
V: TRBV4-1
CDR3: CASSQVSVNYGYTF
DNA: TGCGCCAGCAGCCAAGTCTCGGTAAACTATGGCTACACCTTC

J: TRBJ2-3
D: NA
size: few
V: TRBV29-1
CDR3: CSVEGGNTDTQYF
DNA: TGCAGCGTGGAGGGGGGGAACACAGATACGCAGTATTTT

J: TRBJ2-1
D: NA
size: NA
V: TRBV2
CDR3: CASNQYNEQFF
DNA: TGTGCCAGCAATCAATACAATGAGCAGTTCTTC

J: TRBJ1-1
D: NA
size: few
V: TRBV19
CDR3: CASSTQAEGTEAFF
DNA: TGTGCCAGTAGTACACAGGCGGAGGGCACTGAAGCTTTCTTT

J: TRBJ1-2
D: NA
size: NA
V: TRBV2
CDR3: CASSAPPGGSYGYTF
DNA: TGTGCCAGCAGCGCACCCCCGGGGGGATCCTATGGCTACACCTTC

J: TRBJ2-3
D: TRBD1
size: NA
V: TRBV5-1
CDR3: CASIAGQGAEDTQYF
DNA: TGCGCCAGCATAGCTGGACAGGGGGCTGAAGATACGCAGTATTTT

J: TRBJ2-1
D: TRBD2
size: few
V: TRBV27
CDR3: CASSQKPPSGGAVNEQFF
DNA: TGTGCCAGCAGCCAAAAGCCCCCAAGCGGGGGGGCAGTCAATGAGCAGTTCTTC

J: TRBJ1-1
D: TRBD1
size: NA
V: TRBV28
CDR3: CASSWTGRTEAFF
DNA: TGTGCCAGCAGTTGGACAGGGAGAACTGAAGCTTTCTTT

J: TRBJ2-4
D: TRBD1
size: few
V: TRBV28
CDR3: CASSPTGTAPNAKNIQYF
DNA: TGTGCCAGCAGTCCTACCGGGACAGCCCCGAATGCCAAAAACATTCAGTACTTC

J: TRBJ2-7
D: TRBD1
size: NA
V: TRBV5-1
CDR3: CASSLAWDRAYEQYF
DNA: TGCGCCAGCAGCTTGGCCTGGGACAGGGCCTACGAGCAGTACTTC

J: TRBJ2-2
D: NA
size: NA
V: TRBV7-3
CDR3: CASSLTGTNTGELFF
DNA: TGTGCCAGCAGCTTAACAGGGACAAACACCGGGGAGCTGTTTTTT

J: TRBJ2-1
D: NA
size: once
V: TRBV6-5
CDR3: CASSYSFGENYNEQFF
DNA: TGTGCCAGCAGTTACTCGTTTGGCGAAAACTACAATGAGCAGTTCTTC

J: TRBJ2-6
D: TRBD1
size: NA
V: TRBV6-5
CDR3: CASSYPGGNVLTF
DNA: TGTGCCAGCAGTTACCCAGGGGGTAACGTCCTGACTTTC

J: TRBJ1-2
D: NA
size: NA
V: TRBV7-9
CDR3: CASSPGPNYGYTF
DNA: TGTGCCAGCAGCCCCGGGCCCAACTATGGCTACACCTTC

J: TRBJ1-1
D: NA
size: NA
V: TRBV19
CDR3: CASSIKGNTEAFF
DNA: TGTGCCAGTAGTATAAAAGGGAACACTGAAGCTTTCTTT

J: TRBJ2-7
D: NA
size: few
V: TRBV2
CDR3: CASADITASYEQYF
DNA: TGTGCCAGCGCGGACATTACAGCATCCTACGAGCAGTACTTC

J: TRBJ1-2
D: NA
size: NA
V: TRBV30
CDR3: CAWSVTGYGYTF
DNA: TGTGCCTGGAGCGTGACGGGCTATGGCTACACCTTC

J: TRBJ2-1
D: NA
size: NA
V: TRBV5-1
CDR3: CASRSSNEQFF
DNA: TGCGCCAGCAGGAGCTCCAATGAGCAGTTCTTC